This T cell receptor beta chain stems from a study of blood T cell repertoires in COVID-19. Cohorts were assigned according to the clinical history that participants reported. Germline assignment: CDR1 SGHRS and CDR2 YFSETQ. Trimming shortened V by 0 bases and J by 0 bases, and 11 bases separated the two germline ends. The CDR3 has 16 amino acids. Worth noting for this clone: The sample contains more than one DNA sequence encoding this CDR3.

Under the authors' procedure: Nucleated cell counts were estimated from reference gene primer amplification. The table came from immunoSEQ multiplex PCR; TCRdb's copy has only in-frame clones and leaves some out. From that table come the V and J calls and clone size; the DNA was used to work out D and trimming. The table has about 240,000 clones, around 87% seen once. The chain couples TRBV5-1 to TRBJ2-3; D perhaps matches TRBD2 (6 bases). The TCR comes from a woman in her thirties or forties with acute COVID-19. What was sequenced was PBMCs or T cells enriched from blood (not recorded which). CDR3 loop: CASSLVSGSSTDTQYF. CDR3 nucleotides: TGCGCCAGCAGCTTGGTTAGCGGTTCTAGCACAGATACGCAGTATTTT.